Listed below are T cell receptor beta chains from one sample, sequenced in a study of T cells after yellow fever vaccination. TCRdb called the 5' RACE reads again in MiXCR, with one record for every CDR3 protein. The profile covers 450,000 to 650,000 distinct CDR3 sequences, with about a fifth appearing a single time and about 16% taken by the ten largest. The source material was PBMCs, sampled about 20 days after the first yellow fever vaccination. Every receptor here comes from a young man who received the YFV17D yellow fever vaccine. CDR3s include the opening cysteine and the closing phenylalanine or tryptophan. The D gene is left open where the match is weak. For some rows the clone size is stated as once, few or many, or as a class when expanded; others skip it.

d_gene,abundance,v_gene,j_gene,CDR3nt,CDR3aa
TRBD2,-,TRBV20-1,TRBJ2-5,TGCAGTGCTAGGGTGCTAGCGGGGGAAGAGACCCAGTACTTC,CSARVLAGEETQYF
-,-,TRBV3-1,TRBJ2-3,TGTGCCAGCAGCCAAGACGCAGTGAGGACGCAGTATTTT,CASSQDAVRTQYF
-,-,TRBV6-2/TRBV6-3,TRBJ2-3,TGTGCCAGCCTCACTAGCACAGATACGCAGTATTTT,CASLTSTDTQYF
-,many,TRBV7-2,TRBJ2-5,TGTGCCAGCAGTCCAGGACTCCTCCGAGAGACCCAGTACTTC,CASSPGLLRETQYF
-,few,TRBV5-1,TRBJ2-2,TGCGCCAGCAGCTTCGGGGGAGTGGGCACCGGGGAGCTGTTTTTT,CASSFGGVGTGELFF
TRBD2,-,TRBV6-1,TRBJ2-5,TGTGCCACCTTTAGCGGGAACCAAGAGACCCAGTACTTC,CATFSGNQETQYF
TRBD1,-,TRBV6-1,TRBJ2-7,TGTGCCAGCGGCACAGGGGCTCGGGAGCAGTACTTC,CASGTGAREQYF
TRBD1,-,TRBV5-5,TRBJ2-2,TGTGCCAGCAGCTTGGCCCCGGGACAGCTCACCGGGGAGCTGTTTTTT,CASSLAPGQLTGELFF
TRBD1,many,TRBV5-1,TRBJ1-1,TGCGCCAGCAGCTGGAGTCCCGGGACAGGGGGAGGCATGAACACTGAAGCTTTCTTT,CASSWSPGTGGGMNTEAFF
TRBD1,few,TRBV5-1,TRBJ2-1,TGCGCCAGCAGCCCGGGGACAGGGAGAGGCTCCTACAATGAGCAGTTCTTC,CASSPGTGRGSYNEQFF
TRBD1,-,TRBV6-2/TRBV6-3,TRBJ2-7,TGTGCCAGCACGCCTGGGGACAGGCCCCACGAGCAGTACTTC,CASTPGDRPHEQYF
-,-,TRBV6-1,TRBJ1-5,TGTGCCAGCAGTCCCCGGAGGGTCCCCGATCAGCCCCAGCATTTT,CASSPRRVPDQPQHF
-,few,TRBV11-1,TRBJ1-1,TGTGCCAGCAGCCTACGGGTCCGGGAGGAAGGCACTGAAGCTTTCTTT,CASSLRVREEGTEAFF
TRBD2,few,TRBV5-1,TRBJ2-3,TGCGCCAGCACCCATGGTGGCCGGGGACTAGCGGGCGGTTACTCAGATACGCAGTATTTT,CASTHGGRGLAGGYSDTQYF
TRBD1,-,TRBV11-2,TRBJ1-1,TGTGCCAGCACCGCTCATGGGACAGGGGGGTTTCACACTGAAGCTTTCTTT,CASTAHGTGGFHTEAFF
TRBD2,few,TRBV6-2/TRBV6-3,TRBJ2-1,TGTGCCAGCAGCTATTGGCTTGGAGCGGGGAGCTACAATGAGCAGTTCTTC,CASSYWLGAGSYNEQFF
-,-,TRBV4-3,TRBJ1-2,TGCGCCAGCAGCCAAGATTCCATGGGGTCTCCTAACTATGGCTACACCTTC,CASSQDSMGSPNYGYTF
-,-,TRBV7-2,TRBJ1-3,TGTGCCAGCAAACCCTCCCCGACAGCGGCCCTCGGAAACACCATATATTTT,CASKPSPTAALGNTIYF
TRBD2,many,TRBV12-3/TRBV12-4,TRBJ2-3,TGTGCCAGCAGTTTGAGGCGGGGGTACACAGATACGCAGTATTTT,CASSLRRGYTDTQYF
TRBD2,-,TRBV15,TRBJ2-1,TGTGCCACCAGCCCGCGGACTAGCGGGGGGAATGAGCAGTTCTTC,CATSPRTSGGNEQFF
TRBD1,-,TRBV18,TRBJ1-5,TGTGCCAGCTCACCACAGGGGGCTGGCAATCAGCCCCAGCATTTT,CASSPQGAGNQPQHF
TRBD2,-,TRBV24-1,TRBJ2-1,TGTGCCACCAGTGATTTTTTGGGCTCCGGGACTAGCGGGGGCCCAGCCTACAATGAGCAGTTCTTC,CATSDFLGSGTSGGPAYNEQFF
-,few,TRBV4-3,TRBJ2-7,TGCGCCAGCAGCCAAGATTGGACCCCAGGGTTGGAGCAGTACTTC,CASSQDWTPGLEQYF
-,many,TRBV29-1,TRBJ1-1,TGCAGCGTCACTGAAGCTTTCTTT,CSVTEAFF
-,-,TRBV7-4,TRBJ1-3,TGTGCCAGGGTGGCAGAGTGTAACACCATATATTTT,CARVAECNTIYF
TRBD1,few,TRBV6-1,TRBJ1-1,TGTGCCAGCACCGCAGCAGGGGGGGCGGATCGTGGAGCTTTCTTT,CASTAAGGADRGAFF
-,-,TRBV4-3,TRBJ2-3,TGCGCCAGCAGCCAAGATGGGTTTCCTCGCCCGCAGTATTTT,CASSQDGFPRPQYF
TRBD2,-,TRBV20-1,TRBJ2-5,TGCAGTGCTAGAAGCGGGGGGGCTGATGTCCAAGAGACCCAGTACTTC,CSARSGGADVQETQYF
-,few,TRBV7-3,TRBJ2-5,TGTGCCAGCAGCTTAACTTCAGGGGTGGAGACCCAGTACTTC,CASSLTSGVETQYF
TRBD1,-,TRBV6-1,TRBJ1-3,TGTGCCAGCAGTACAGCAGGGGGTACTGGAAACACCATATATTTT,CASSTAGGTGNTIYF
-,-,TRBV6-1,TRBJ2-3,TGTGCCAGCCAGGACAGACTTTTCACAGATACGCAGTATTTT,CASQDRLFTDTQYF
-,few,TRBV11-2,TRBJ2-5,TGTGCCAGCAGCTCGAGACTTATTGTAGGGACCCAGTACTTC,CASSSRLIVGTQYF
TRBD2,-,TRBV7-9,TRBJ2-1,TGTGCCAGCAGCTTACTAGCGGGGGGACTTGGGGATGAGCAGTTCTTC,CASSLLAGGLGDEQFF
TRBD1,-,TRBV18,TRBJ2-3,TGTGCCAGCTCACCGCGGGACAGGGGGGACACAGATACGCAGTATTTT,CASSPRDRGDTDTQYF
-,many,TRBV28,TRBJ2-3,TGTGCCAGCAGTCCTCCGGCCGTGCTCTTAGGGAGGAGACCCCAGTATTTT,CASSPPAVLLGRRPQYF
-,-,TRBV13,TRBJ2-5,TGTGCCAGCAGCCCCTCTGGGCAGGGAGAAGAGACCCAGTACTTC,CASSPSGQGEETQYF
-,-,TRBV5-6,TRBJ2-3,TGTGCCAGCAGCCTCCCATTGAACACAGATACGCAGTATTTT,CASSLPLNTDTQYF
-,-,TRBV11-1,TRBJ1-1,TGTGCCAGCAGCTTAGGGTCAGGGGTGAACACTGAAGCTTTCTTT,CASSLGSGVNTEAFF
-,few,TRBV20-1,TRBJ1-1,TGCAGTGCCCTACTTGGGGCTTATACTGAAGCTTTCTTT,CSALLGAYTEAFF